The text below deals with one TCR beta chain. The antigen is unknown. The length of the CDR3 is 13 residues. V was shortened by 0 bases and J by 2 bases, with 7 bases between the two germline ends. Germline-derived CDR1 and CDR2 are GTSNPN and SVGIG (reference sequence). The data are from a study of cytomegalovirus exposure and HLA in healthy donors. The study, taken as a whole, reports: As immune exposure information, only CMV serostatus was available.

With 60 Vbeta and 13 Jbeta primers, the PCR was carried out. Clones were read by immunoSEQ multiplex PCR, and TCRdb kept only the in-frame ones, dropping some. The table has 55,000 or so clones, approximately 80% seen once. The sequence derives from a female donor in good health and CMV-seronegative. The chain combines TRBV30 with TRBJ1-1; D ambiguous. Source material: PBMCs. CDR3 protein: CAWSVRTNTEAFF. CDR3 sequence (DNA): TGTGCCTGGAGTGTACGTACAAACACTGAAGCTTTCTTT.